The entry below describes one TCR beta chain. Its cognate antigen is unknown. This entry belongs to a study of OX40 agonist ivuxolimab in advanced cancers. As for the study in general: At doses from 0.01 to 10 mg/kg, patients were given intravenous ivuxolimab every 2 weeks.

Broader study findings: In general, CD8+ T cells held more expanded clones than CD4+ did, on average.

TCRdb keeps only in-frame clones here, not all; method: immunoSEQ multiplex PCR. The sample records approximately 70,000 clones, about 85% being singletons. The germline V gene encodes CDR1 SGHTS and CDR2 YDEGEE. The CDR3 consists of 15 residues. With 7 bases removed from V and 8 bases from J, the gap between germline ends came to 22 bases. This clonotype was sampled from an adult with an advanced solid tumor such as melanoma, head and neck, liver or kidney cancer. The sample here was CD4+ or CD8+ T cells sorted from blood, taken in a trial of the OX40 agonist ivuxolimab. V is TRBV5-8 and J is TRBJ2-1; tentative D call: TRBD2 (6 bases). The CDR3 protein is CASGRPGAGGDEQFF. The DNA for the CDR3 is TGTGCCAGCGGCCGCCCTGGGGCAGGAGGGGATGAGCAGTTCTTC. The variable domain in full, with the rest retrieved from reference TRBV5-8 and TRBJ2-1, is EAGVTQSPTHLIKTRGQQATLRCSPISGHTSVYWYQQALGLGLQFLLWYDEGEERNRGNFPPRFSGRQFPNYSSELNVNALELEDSALYLCASGRPGAGGDEQFFGPGTRLTVL.